This section outlines one T cell receptor (beta chain) sequence together with its context. The antigen is undetermined. Relapse was seen in all patients after autologous stem cell transplantation, and brentuximab vedotin exposure was variable. Patients reached a best response of complete response, partial response or progressive disease. This sample was included in a study of PD-1 blockade in classical Hodgkin lymphoma. Study-wide background: With a 2-week interval, patients received intravenous nivolumab at 3 mg/kg. Whole-study results and caveats: When nivolumab was started under 1 year after ASCT, patients were excluded. Newly diagnosed patients were reported to exhibit reduced baseline TCR diversity relative to healthy donors.

Sequencing used immunoSEQ multiplex PCR; TCRdb keeps in-frame clones, though not all of them. The table lists about 86,000 clones, 89% of them singletons. Here the sequenced sample was peripheral blood mononuclear cells (PBMCs), taken before the second cycle of nivolumab. The sequence derives from a human donor with classical Hodgkin lymphoma.

The CDR3 DNA reads TGTGCCAGCAGCCCAGACCTAGCCACAGATACGCAGTATTTT. Its protein is CASSPDLATDTQYF. The genes are TRBV5-4 and TRBJ2-3, with D maybe TRBD2 (5 bases). The CDR3 sequence is 14 residues long. The V end was cut by 4 bases, the J end by 2 bases, with 11 bases between. Germline CDR1 reads SGHNT; CDR2 reads YYREEE (reference sequence).